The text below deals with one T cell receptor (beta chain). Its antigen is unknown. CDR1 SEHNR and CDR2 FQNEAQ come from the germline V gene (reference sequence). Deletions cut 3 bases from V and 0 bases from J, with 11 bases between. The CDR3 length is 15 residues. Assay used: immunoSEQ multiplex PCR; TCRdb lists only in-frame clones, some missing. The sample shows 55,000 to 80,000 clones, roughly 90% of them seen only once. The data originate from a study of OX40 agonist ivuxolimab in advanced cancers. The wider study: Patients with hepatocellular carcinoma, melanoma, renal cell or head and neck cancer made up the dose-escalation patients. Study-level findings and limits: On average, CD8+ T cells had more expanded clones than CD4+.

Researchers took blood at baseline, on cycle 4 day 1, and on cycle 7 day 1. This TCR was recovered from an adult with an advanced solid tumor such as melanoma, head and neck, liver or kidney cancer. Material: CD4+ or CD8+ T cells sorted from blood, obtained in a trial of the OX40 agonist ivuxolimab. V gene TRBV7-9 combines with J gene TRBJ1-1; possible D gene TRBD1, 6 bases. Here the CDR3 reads CASSFRGTLNTEAFF. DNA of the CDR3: TGTGCCAGCAGCTTCAGGGGAACTTTGAACACTGAAGCTTTCTTT.